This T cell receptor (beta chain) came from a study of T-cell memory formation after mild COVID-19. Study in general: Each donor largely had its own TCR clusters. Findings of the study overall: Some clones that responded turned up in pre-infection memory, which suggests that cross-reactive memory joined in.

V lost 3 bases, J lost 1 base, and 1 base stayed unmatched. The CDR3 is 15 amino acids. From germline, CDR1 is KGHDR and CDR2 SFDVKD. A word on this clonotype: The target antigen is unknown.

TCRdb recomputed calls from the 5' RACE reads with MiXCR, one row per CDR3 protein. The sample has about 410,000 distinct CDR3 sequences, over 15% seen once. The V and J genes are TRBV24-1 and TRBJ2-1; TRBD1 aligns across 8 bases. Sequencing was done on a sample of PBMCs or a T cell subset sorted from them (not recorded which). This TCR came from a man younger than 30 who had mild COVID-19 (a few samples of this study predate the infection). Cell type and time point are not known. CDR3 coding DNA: TGTGCCACCAGTGATCAGGGGGCTTCCTACAATGAGCAGTTCTTC. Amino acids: CATSDQGASYNEQFF.